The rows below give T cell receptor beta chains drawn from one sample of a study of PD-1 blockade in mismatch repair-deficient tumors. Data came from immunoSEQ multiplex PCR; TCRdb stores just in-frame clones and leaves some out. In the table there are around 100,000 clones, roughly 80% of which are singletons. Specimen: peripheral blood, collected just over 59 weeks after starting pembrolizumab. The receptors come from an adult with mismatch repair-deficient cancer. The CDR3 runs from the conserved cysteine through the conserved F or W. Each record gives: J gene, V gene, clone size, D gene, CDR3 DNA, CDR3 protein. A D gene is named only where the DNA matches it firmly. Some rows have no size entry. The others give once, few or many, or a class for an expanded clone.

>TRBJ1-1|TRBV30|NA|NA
TGTGCCTGGAGGGGGACGGGGAACACTGAAGCTTTCTTT
CAWRGTGNTEAFF
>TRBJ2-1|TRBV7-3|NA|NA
TGTGCCAGCAGCTGGACCGACGATCACAATGAGCAGTTCTTC
CASSWTDDHNEQFF
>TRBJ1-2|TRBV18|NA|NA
TGTGCCAGCTCACAGGACACTAACTATGGCTACACCTTC
CASSQDTNYGYTF
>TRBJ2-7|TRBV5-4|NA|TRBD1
TGTGCCAGCAGCCCATCAGGGGGCAGTTACGAGCAGTACTTC
CASSPSGGSYEQYF
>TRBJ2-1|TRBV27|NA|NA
TGTGCCAGCAGTTTATCGTTTGGGGGCTCGAATGAGCAGTTCTTC
CASSLSFGGSNEQFF
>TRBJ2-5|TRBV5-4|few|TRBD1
TGTGCCAGCAGCCAAGGACCTGGGACAGGGGGCTTGGAGACCCAGTACTTC
CASSQGPGTGGLETQYF
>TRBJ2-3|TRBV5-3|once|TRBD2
TGTGCCAGAACTTGCGGGAGGGATGAGCCGGATACGCAGTATTTT
CARTCGRDEPDTQYF
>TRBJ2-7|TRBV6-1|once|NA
TGTGCCAGCAGTCCAATAGCGTATAGCTCCTACGAGCAGTACTTC
CASSPIAYSSYEQYF
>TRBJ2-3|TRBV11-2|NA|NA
TGTGCCAGCAGCTTAGTACCAGATACGCAGTATTTT
CASSLVPDTQYF
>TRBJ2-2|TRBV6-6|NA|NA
TGTGCCAGCAGTTACCTTCCGGGGGCTAACACCGGGGAGCTGTTTTTT
CASSYLPGANTGELFF
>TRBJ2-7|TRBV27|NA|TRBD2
TGTGCCAGCAGTTTAGTTACGGCGGGAGGGCCGACAAGAAACGAGCAGTACTTC
CASSLVTAGGPTRNEQYF
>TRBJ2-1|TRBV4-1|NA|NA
TGCGCCAGCAGCCAAGATCGGGTCGCTAGCCGGGACAATGAGCAGTTCTTC
CASSQDRVASRDNEQFF
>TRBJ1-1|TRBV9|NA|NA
TGTGCCAGCAGCGGGACGGGCACTGAAGCTTTCTTT
CASSGTGTEAFF
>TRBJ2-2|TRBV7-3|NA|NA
TGTGCCAGCAGCTCCTGGGGCACAGCGAACACCGGGGAGCTGTTTTTT
CASSSWGTANTGELFF
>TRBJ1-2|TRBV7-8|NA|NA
TGTGCCAGCAGCCTGGGCAGGTCCAACTATGGCTACACCTTC
CASSLGRSNYGYTF
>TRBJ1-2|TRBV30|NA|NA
TGTGCCTGGAGTGTACCCACAGGGAGTCCTGGCTACACCTTC
CAWSVPTGSPGYTF
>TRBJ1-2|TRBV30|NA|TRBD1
TGTGCCTGGAGTGAAAACAGGGGTGTAGGCTATGGCTACACCTTC
CAWSENRGVGYGYTF
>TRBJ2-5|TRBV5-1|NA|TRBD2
TGCGCCAGCAGCAGTAGCGGGAGGCGCCAAGAGACCCAGTACTTC
CASSSSGRRQETQYF
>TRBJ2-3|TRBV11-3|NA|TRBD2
TGTGCCAGCAGCTTAGGCGGGGGTATGCAGTATTTT
CASSLGGGMQYF
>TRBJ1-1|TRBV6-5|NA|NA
TGTGCCAGCAGCTTCGGCGGCGGCACTGAAGCTTTCTTT
CASSFGGGTEAFF
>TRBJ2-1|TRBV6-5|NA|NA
TGTGCCAGCAGTCATTACGACGGGTGGGTCAATGAGCAGTTCTTC
CASSHYDGWVNEQFF
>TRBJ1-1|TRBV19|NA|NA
TGTGCCAGTAGTATTGGGGGGGCGCGGACTGAAGCTTTCTTT
CASSIGGARTEAFF
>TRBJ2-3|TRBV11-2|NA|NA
TGTGCCAGCAGCTTAGGCCCCGGGACAGATACGCAGTATTTT
CASSLGPGTDTQYF
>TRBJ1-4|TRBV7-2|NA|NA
TGTGCCAGCAGCCCCGTCACAGGTGTGGAAGAAAAACTGTTTTTT
CASSPVTGVEEKLFF